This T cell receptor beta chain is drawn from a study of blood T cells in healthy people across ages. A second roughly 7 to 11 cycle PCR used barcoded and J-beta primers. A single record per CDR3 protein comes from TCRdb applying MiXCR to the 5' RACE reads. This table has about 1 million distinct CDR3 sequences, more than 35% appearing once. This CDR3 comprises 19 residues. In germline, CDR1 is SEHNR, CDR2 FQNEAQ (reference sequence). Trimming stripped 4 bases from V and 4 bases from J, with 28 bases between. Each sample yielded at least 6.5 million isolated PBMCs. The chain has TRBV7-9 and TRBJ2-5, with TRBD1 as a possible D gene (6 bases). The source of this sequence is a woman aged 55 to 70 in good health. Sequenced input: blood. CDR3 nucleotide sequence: TGTGCCAGCAGCTCCGAAACTTGGGACAAGGACCTTTGGGGAGAGACCCAGTACTTC. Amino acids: CASSSETWDKDLWGETQYF.